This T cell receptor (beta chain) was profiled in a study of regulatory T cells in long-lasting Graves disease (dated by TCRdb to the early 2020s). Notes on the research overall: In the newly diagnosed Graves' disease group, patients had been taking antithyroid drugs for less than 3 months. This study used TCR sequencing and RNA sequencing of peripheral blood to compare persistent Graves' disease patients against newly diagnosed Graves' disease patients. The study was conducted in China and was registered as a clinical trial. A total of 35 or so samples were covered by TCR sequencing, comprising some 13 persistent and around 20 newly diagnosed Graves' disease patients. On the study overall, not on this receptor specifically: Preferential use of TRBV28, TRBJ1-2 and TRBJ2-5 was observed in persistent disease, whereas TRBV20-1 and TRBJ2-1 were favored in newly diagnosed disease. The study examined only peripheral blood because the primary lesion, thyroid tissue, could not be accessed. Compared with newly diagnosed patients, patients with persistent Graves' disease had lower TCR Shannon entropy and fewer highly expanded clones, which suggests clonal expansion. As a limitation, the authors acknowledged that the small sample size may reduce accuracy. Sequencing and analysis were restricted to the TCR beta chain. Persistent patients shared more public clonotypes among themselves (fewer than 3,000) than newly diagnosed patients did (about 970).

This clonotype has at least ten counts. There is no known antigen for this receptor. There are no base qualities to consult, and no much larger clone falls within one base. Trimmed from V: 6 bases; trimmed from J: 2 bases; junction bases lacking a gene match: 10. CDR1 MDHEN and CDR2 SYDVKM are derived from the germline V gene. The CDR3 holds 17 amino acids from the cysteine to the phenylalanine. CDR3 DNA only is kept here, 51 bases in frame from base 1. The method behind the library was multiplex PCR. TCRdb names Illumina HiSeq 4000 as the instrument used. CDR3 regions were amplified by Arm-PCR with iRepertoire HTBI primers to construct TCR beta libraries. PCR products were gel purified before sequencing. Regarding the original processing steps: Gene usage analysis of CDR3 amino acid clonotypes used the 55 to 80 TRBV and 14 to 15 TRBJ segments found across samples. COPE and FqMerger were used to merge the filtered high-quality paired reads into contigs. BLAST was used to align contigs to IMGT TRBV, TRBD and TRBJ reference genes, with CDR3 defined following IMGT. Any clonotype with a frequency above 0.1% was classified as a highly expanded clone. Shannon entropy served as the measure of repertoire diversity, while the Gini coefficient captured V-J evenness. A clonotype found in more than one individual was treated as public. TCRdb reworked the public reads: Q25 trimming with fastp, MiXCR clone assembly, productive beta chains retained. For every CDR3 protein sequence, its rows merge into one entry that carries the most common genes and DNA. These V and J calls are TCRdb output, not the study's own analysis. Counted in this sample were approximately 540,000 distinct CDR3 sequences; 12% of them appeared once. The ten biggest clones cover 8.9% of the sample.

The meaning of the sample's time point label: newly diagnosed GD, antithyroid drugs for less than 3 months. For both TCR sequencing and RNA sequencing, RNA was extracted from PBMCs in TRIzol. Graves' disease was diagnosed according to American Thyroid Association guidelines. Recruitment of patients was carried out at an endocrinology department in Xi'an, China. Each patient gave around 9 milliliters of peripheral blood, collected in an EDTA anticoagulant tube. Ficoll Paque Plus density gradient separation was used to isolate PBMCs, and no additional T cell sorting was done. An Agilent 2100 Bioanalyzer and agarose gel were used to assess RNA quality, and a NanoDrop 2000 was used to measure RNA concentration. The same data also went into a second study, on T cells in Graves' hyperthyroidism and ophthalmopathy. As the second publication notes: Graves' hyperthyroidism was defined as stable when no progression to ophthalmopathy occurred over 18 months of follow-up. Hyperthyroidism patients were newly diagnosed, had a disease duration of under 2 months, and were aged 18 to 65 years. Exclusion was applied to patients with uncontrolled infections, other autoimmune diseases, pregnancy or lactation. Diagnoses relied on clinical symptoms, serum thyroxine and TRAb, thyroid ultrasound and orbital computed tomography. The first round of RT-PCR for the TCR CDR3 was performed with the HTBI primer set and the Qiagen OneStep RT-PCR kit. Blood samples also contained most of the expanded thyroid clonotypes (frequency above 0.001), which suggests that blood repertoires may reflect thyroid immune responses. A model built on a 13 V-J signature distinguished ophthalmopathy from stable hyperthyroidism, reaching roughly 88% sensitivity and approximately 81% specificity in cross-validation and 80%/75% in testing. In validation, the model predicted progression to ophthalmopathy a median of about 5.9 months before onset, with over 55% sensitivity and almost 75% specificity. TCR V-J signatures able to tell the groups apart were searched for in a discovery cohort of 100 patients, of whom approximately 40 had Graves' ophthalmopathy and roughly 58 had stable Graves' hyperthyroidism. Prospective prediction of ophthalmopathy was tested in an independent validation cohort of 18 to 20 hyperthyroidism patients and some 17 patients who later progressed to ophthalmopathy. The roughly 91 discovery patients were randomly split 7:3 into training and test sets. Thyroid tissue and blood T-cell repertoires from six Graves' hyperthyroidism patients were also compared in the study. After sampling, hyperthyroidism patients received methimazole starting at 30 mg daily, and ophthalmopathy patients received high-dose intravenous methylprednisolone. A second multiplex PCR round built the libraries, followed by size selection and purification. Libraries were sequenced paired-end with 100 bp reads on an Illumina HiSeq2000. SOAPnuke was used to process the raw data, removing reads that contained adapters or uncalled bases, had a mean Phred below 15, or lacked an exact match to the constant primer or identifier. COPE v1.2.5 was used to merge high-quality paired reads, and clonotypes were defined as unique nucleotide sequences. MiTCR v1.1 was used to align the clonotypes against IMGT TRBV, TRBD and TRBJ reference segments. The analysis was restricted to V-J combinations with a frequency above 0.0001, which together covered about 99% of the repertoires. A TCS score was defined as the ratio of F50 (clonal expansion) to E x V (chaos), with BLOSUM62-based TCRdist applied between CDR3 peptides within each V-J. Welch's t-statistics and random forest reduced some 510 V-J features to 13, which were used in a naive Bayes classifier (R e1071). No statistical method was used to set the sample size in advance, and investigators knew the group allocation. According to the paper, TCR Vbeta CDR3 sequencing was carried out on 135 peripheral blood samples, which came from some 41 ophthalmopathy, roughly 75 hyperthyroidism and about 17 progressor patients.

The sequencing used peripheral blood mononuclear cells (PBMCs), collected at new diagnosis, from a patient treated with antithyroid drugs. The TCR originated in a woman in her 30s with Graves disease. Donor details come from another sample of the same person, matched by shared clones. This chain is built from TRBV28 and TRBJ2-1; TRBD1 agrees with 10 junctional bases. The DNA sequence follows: TGTGCCAGCAGGCCCAATCTGGGACAGGGGACCTACAATGAGCAGTTCTTC. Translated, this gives CASRPNLGQGTYNEQFF.